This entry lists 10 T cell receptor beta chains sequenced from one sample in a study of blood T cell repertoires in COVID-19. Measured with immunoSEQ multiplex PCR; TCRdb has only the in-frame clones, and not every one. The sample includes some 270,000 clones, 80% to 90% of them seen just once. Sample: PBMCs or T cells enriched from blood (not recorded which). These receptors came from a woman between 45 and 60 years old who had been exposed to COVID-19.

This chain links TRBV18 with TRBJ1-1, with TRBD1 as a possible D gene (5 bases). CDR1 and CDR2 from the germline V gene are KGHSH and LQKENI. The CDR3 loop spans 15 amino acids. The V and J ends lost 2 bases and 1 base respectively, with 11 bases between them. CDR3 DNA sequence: TGTGCCAGCTCACCAGGGACGGGGGAGAACACTGAAGCTTTCTTT. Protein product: CASSPGTGENTEAFF.

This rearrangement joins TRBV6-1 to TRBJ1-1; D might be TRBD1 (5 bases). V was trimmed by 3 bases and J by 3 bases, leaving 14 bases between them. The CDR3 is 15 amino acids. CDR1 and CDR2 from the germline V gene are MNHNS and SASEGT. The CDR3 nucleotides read TGTGCCAGCAGTGACCGGGGGGGTGGGTACACTGAAGCTTTCTTT. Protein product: CASSDRGGGYTEAFF.

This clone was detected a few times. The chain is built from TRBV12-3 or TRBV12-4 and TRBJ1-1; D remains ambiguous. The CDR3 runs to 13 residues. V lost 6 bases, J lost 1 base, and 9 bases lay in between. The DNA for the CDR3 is TGTGCCAGCAGGCGGGGAACGAACACTGAAGCTTTCTTT. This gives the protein CASRRGTNTEAFF.

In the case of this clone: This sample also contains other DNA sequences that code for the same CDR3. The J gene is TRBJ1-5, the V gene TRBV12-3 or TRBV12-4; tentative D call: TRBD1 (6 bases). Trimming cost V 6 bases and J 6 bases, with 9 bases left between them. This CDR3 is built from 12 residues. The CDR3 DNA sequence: TGTGCCAGCAGGGTACAGGGTCAGCCCCAGCATTTT. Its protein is CASRVQGQPQHF.

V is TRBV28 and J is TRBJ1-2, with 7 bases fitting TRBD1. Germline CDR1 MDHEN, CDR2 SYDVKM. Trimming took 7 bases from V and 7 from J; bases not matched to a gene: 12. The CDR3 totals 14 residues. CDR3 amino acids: CASTPGGTPRGYTF. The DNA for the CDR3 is TGTGCCAGCACTCCAGGGGGAACCCCGCGTGGCTACACCTTC.

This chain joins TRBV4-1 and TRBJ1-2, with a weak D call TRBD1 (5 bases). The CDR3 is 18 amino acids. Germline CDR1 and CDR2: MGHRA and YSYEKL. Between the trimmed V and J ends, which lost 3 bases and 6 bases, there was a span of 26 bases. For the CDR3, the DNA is TGCGCCAGCAGCCACCCTTCGTCCGGGACTGCCACCTCGGATGGCTACACCTTC. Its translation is CASSHPSSGTATSDGYTF.

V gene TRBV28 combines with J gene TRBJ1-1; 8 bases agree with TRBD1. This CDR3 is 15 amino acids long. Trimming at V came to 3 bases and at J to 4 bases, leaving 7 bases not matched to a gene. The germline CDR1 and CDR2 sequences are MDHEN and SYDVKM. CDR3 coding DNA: TGTGCCAGCAGTTTGGAACAGGGGGTGGTCACTGAAGCTTTCTTT. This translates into CASSLEQGVVTEAFF.

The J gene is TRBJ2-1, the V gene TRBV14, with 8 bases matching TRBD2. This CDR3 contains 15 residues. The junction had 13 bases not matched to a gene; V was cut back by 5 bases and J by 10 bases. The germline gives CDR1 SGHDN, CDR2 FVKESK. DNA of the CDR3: TGTGCCAGCAGCGAGACCTTGTCTCGGGGGGGGGAGCAGTTCTTC. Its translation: CASSETLSRGGEQFF.

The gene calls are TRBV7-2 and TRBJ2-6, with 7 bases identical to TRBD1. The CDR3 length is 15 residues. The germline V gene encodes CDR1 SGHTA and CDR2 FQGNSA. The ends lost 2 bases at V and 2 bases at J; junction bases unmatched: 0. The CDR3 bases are TGTGCCAGCAGCTTACAGGGGGCTGGGGCCAACGTCCTGACTTTC. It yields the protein CASSLQGAGANVLTF.

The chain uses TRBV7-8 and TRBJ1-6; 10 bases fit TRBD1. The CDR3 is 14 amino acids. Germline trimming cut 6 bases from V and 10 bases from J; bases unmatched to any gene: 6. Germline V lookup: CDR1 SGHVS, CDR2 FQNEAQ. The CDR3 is CASSVTGGKSPLHF. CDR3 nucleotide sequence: TGTGCCAGCAGTGTGACAGGGGGCAAATCACCCCTCCACTTT.